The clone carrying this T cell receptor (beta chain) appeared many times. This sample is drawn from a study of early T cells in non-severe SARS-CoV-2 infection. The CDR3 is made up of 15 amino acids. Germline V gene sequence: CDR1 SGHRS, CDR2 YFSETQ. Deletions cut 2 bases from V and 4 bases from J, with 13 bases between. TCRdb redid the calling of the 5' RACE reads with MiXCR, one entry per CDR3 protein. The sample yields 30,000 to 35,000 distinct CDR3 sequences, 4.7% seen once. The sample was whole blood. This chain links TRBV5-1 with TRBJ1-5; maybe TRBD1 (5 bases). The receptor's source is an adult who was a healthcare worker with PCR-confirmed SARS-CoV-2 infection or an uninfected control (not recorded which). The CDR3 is CASSLGGAGNQPQHF. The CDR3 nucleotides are TGCGCCAGCAGCTTAGGCGGGGCCGGGAATCAGCCCCAGCATTTT. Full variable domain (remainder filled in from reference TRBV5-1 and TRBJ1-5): KAGVTQTPRYLIKTRGQQVTLSCSPISGHRSVSWYQQTPGQGLQFLFEYFSETQRNKGNFPGRFSGRQFSNSRSEMNVSTLELGDSALYLCASSLGGAGNQPQHFGDGTRLSIL.